There are a few counts of the clone carrying this TCR beta chain. Its matching antigen is unknown. The sample belongs to a study of beta chain features in type 1 diabetes. What was sequenced were expressed TCRB transcripts, since all of the isolated RNA had been reverse transcribed. TCRdb's copy holds only in-frame clones and misses some; the assay was immunoSEQ multiplex PCR. This table holds under 850,000 clones, around an eighth found once. From germline, CDR1 is MGHDK and CDR2 SYGVNS. Trimming at V came to 4 bases and at J to 8 bases, leaving 6 bases not matched to a gene. This CDR3 comprises 14 residues. Whole-study results and caveats: Type 1 diabetes patients had moderately but significantly shorter TCRB CDR3s in all four CD4+ subsets.

This TCR came from a man aged 18 to 29 with type 1 diabetes. Sequenced material: naive CD4+ T cells from blood. V is TRBV25-1 and J is TRBJ2-1; 9 bases fit TRBD2. The CDR3 nucleotides are TGTGCCAGCAGTGTAGCGGGGGCCCGAGATGAGCAGTTCTTC. It is translated as CASSVAGARDEQFF.